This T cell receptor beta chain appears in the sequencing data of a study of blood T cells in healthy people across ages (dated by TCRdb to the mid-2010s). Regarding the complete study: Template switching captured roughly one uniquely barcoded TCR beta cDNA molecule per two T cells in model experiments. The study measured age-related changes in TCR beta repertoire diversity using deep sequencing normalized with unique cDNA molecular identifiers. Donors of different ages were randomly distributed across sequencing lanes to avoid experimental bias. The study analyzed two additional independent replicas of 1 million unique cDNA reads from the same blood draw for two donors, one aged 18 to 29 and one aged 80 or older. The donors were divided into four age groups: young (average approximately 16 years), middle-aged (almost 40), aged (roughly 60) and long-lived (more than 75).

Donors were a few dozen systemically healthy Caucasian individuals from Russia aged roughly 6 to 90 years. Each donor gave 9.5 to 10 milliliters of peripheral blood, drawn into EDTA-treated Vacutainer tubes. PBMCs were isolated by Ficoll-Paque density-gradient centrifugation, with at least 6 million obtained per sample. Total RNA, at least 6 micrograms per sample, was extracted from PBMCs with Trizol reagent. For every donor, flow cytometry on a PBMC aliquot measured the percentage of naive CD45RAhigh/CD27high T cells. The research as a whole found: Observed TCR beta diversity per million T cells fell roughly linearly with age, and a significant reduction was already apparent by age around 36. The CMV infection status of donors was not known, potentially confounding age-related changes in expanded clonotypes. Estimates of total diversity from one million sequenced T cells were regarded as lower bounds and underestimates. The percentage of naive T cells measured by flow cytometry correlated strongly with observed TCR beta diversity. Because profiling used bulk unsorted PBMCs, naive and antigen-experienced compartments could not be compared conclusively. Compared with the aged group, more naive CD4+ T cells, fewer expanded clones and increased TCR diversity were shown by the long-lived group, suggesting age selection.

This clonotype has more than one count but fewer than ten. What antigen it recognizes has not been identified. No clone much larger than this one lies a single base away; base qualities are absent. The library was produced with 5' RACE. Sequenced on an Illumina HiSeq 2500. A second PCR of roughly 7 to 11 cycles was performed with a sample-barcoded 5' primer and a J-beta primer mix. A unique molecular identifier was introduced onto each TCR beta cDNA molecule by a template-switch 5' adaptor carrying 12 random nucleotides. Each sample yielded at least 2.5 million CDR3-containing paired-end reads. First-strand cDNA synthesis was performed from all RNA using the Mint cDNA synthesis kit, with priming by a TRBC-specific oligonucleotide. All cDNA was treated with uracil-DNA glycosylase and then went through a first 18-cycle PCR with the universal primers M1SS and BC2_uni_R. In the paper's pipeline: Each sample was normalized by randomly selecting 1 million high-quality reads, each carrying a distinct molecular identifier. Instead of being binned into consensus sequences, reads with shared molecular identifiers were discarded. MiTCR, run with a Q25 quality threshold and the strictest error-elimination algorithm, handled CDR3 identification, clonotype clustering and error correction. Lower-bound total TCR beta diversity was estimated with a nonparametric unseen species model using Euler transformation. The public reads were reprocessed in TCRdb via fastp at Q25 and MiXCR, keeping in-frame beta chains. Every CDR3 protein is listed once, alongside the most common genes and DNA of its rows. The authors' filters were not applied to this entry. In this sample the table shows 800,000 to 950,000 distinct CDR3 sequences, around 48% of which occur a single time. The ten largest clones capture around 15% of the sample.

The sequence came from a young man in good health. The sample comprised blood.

The nucleotide sequence is given as TGCGCCAGCAGCTTGTTCCAGGGAGAGAATGAGCAGTTCTTC. Its coded protein is CASSLFQGENEQFF. The V and J segments used are TRBV5-1 and TRBJ2-1; the D region may be TRBD1 or TRBD2, each matching 5 bases equally. Cut back by 1 base and 7 bases, the V and J ends lie 12 bases apart. The cysteine opens and the phenylalanine closes a CDR3 of 14 amino acids. Only the CDR3 DNA is retained, 42 bases long and in frame from the first base. The germline V gene encodes CDR1 SGHRS and CDR2 YFSETQ.